The next 21 T cell receptor beta chains were all read from a single sample in a study of T-cell memory formation after mild COVID-19. MiXCR, applied by TCRdb to the 5' RACE reads, yields one record per CDR3 protein. Found here are about 400,000 distinct CDR3 sequences, about a sixth of them singletons; the top ten hold around a fifth. Sample: PBMCs or a T cell subset sorted from them (not recorded which). These receptors were obtained from a man between 18 and 35 years old who had mild COVID-19 (a few samples of this study predate the infection). Cell type and time point are not known.

This clonotype was observed a handful of times. The genes are TRBV19 and TRBJ1-6; D unresolved. With 9 bases removed from V and 7 bases from J, the gap between germline ends came to 10 bases. The CDR3 length is 12 residues. Germline V gene sequence: CDR1 LNHDA, CDR2 SQIVND (reference sequence). The CDR3 DNA reads TGTGCCAGCCAGTTTGGGAATTCACCCCTCCACTTT. As protein: CASQFGNSPLHF.

This clonotype was seen more than once but under ten times. The chain combines TRBV6-2 or TRBV6-3 with TRBJ1-6; D not certain. The CDR3 length is 13 residues. The germline V gene has CDR1 MNHEY and CDR2 SVGEGT. The V end was cut by 2 bases, the J end by 5 bases, with 4 bases between. CDR3 nucleotides: TGTGCCAGCAGTTACCAGAATAATTCACCCCTCCACTTT. Amino acid sequence: CASSYQNNSPLHF.

The rearrangement uses TRBV7-2 and TRBJ1-5; 10 nucleotides agree with TRBD1. CDR1 SGHTA and CDR2 FQGNSA come from the germline V gene. This CDR3 contains 15 residues. After removal of 4 bases from V and 7 bases from J, the junction contained 7 bases not matched to a gene. The CDR3 loop is CASSSGQGRRQPQHF. CDR3 bases: TGTGCCAGCAGCTCGGGACAGGGGAGGAGGCAGCCCCAGCATTTT.

This clonotype was counted only a few times. The V gene is TRBV7-2, the J gene TRBJ2-2; D is undetermined. V gave up 3 bases and J gave up 0 bases, with 8 bases separating them. Germline V CDR1 and CDR2: SGHTA, FQGNSA. CDR3 length: 15 residues. This CDR3 reads CASSFFGANTGELFF. CDR3 DNA: TGTGCCAGCAGCTTCTTTGGGGCGAACACCGGGGAGCTGTTTTTT.

The genes are TRBV6-2 or TRBV6-3 and TRBJ1-1; weak D call: TRBD1 (5 bases). V was shortened by 5 bases and J by 4 bases, with 11 bases between the two germline ends. Germline V gives CDR1 MNHEY, CDR2 SVGEGT. The CDR3 covers 13 residues. The CDR3 sequence: CASSVGQITEAFF. CDR3 bases: TGTGCCAGCAGTGTCGGACAAATCACTGAAGCTTTCTTT.

The sample holds one count of this clonotype. Since the CDR3 does not end with the conserved phenylalanine or tryptophan, this likely comes from a read error. The chain uses TRBV29-1 and TRBJ2-3; tentatively, D is TRBD1 (6 bases). V lost 7 bases, J lost 9 bases, and 17 bases lay in between. Germline lookup yields CDR1 SQVTM and CDR2 ANQGSEA. The CDR3 is 12 amino acids. The CDR3 protein is CSARTVVGTQYS. DNA of the CDR3: TGCAGCGCCAGGACAGTGGTGGGCACGCAGTATTCT.

This clonotype came up a few times. The rearrangement joins TRBV12-5 to TRBJ2-7, with D unclear. Looked up from germline, CDR1 is LGHNT and CDR2 is FRNRAP. V was shortened by 0 bases and J by 1 base, with 1 base between the two germline ends. This CDR3 contains 12 residues. CDR3 DNA sequence: TGTGCTAGTGGTTTGGTATCCTACGAGCAGTACTTC. Translated, it gives CASGLVSYEQYF.

This clonotype has a handful of counts. V is TRBV12-3 or TRBV12-4 and J is TRBJ2-7; D is unclear. V dropped 2 bases and J dropped 4 bases, with 6 bases sitting between them. The CDR3 consists of 12 residues. The CDR3 region is CASSLFVYEQYF. CDR3 bases: TGTGCCAGCAGTTTATTCGTTTACGAGCAGTACTTC.

V gene TRBV5-6 combines with J gene TRBJ1-6; possible D gene TRBD1, 5 bases. Per the germline V gene, CDR1 is SGHDT and CDR2 is YYEEEE. The CDR3 totals 13 residues. V was cut by 4 bases and J by 9 bases, with 11 bases left in between. The CDR3 reads CASSPAGLSPLHF. The DNA of the CDR3 is TGTGCCAGCAGCCCGGCGGGGCTTTCACCCCTCCACTTT.

The chain joins TRBV5-1 to TRBJ1-2; D is undetermined. V was trimmed by 0 bases and J by 5 bases, leaving 11 bases between them. Germline-derived CDR1 and CDR2 are SGHRS and YFSETQ. CDR3 length equals 14 residues. The CDR3 protein is CASSLDGIGYGYTF. CDR3 nucleotides: TGCGCCAGCAGCTTGGACGGGATAGGGTATGGCTACACCTTC.

The table lists this clonotype with many counts. The chain combines TRBV7-9 with TRBJ2-2; D not resolved. Trimming removed 3 bases from V and 4 bases from J, with 0 bases in between. The CDR3 loop spans 11 amino acids. Per germline, CDR1 SEHNR and CDR2 FQNEAQ (reference sequence). The CDR3 here is CASSFTGELFF. The CDR3 coding sequence is TGTGCCAGCAGCTTCACCGGGGAGCTGTTTTTT.

V and J are TRBV5-4 and TRBJ1-4; D is uncertain. The CDR3 totals 15 residues. Trimming removed 1 base from V and 7 bases from J, with 14 bases in between. Germline CDR1 is SGHNT and CDR2 is YYREEE (reference sequence). CDR3 loop: CASSLSPRTGEKLFF. For the CDR3, the DNA is TGTGCCAGCAGCTTGAGCCCTAGGACGGGTGAAAAACTGTTTTTT.

This clonotype has at least ten counts. V usage is TRBV9 and J usage is TRBJ2-2; 8 nucleotides align to TRBD2. The V segment lost 5 bases and the J segment 1 base; nucleotides outside the gene matches: 13. The length of the CDR3 is 18 residues. Germline CDR1 reads SGDLS; CDR2 reads YYNGEE. The CDR3 bases are TGTGCCAGCAGGCCGGGTGCCGGCGGGGGGATGAACACCGGGGAGCTGTTTTTT. Protein: CASRPGAGGGMNTGELFF.

The gene calls are TRBV4-2 and TRBJ1-5; perhaps TRBD1 as D (5 bases). Trimming removed 0 bases from V and 5 bases from J, with 8 bases in between. Germline V CDR1 and CDR2: LGHNA, YNFKEQ. The CDR3 contains 14 residues. In DNA form, the CDR3 reads TGTGCCAGCAGCCAAGAGGACATCGATCAGCCCCAGCATTTT. Translated, it gives CASSQEDIDQPQHF.

The chain couples TRBV27 to TRBJ2-5; D is unresolved. Looked up from germline, CDR1 is MNHEY and CDR2 is SMNVEV (reference sequence). V shed 6 bases and J shed 1 base, with 12 bases lying between them. The CDR3 loop spans 14 amino acids. The CDR3 protein is CASSLKSAQETQYF. Written as DNA, the CDR3 is TGTGCCAGCAGCCTGAAGTCTGCCCAAGAGACCCAGTACTTC.

This clonotype was detected a few times. The genes are TRBV6-5 and TRBJ2-1, with 8 bases aligning to TRBD2. Germline assignment: CDR1 MNHEY and CDR2 SVGAGI. V lost 4 bases and J lost 6; bases outside the gene matches: 5. The CDR3 length is 14 residues. CDR3 coding DNA: TGTGCCAGCAGTTTAGCGGGGCTGAGCAATGAGCAGTTCTTC. This sequence encodes CASSLAGLSNEQFF.

This clonotype has ten or more counts. The rearrangement uses TRBV5-1 and TRBJ1-3; no firm D call. V was cut by 0 bases and J by 2 bases, with 6 bases left in between. The CDR3 sequence is 14 residues long. CDR1 SGHRS and CDR2 YFSETQ come from the germline V gene. CDR3 in amino acids: CASSLEAAGNTIYF. The CDR3 DNA reads as TGCGCCAGCAGCTTGGAGGCAGCTGGAAACACCATATATTTT. The variable domain in full, with the rest retrieved from reference TRBV5-1 and TRBJ1-3, is KAGVTQTPRYLIKTRGQQVTLSCSPISGHRSVSWYQQTPGQGLQFLFEYFSETQRNKGNFPGRFSGRQFSNSRSEMNVSTLELGDSALYLCASSLEAAGNTIYFGEGSWLTVV.

This clonotype was picked up many times. V gene TRBV3-1 combines with J gene TRBJ2-1; TRBD2 is a possible D gene (7 bases). Germline V gene data show CDR1 as LGHDT and CDR2 as YNNKEL (reference sequence). The CDR3 spans 15 residues. Trimming removed 3 bases at V and 2 bases at J, with 11 bases between. CDR3 sequence: CASSHRGGAYNEQFF. The CDR3 nucleotides read TGTGCCAGCAGCCACCGAGGGGGGGCCTACAATGAGCAGTTCTTC.

This clonotype was counted a few times. This chain connects TRBV11-2 to TRBJ1-4; no definite D call. Trimming took off 2 bases at V and 8 bases at J, with 9 bases between the two ends. The CDR3 extends over 13 amino acids. The germline V gene encodes CDR1 SGHAT and CDR2 FQNNGV. CDR3: CASSLRVGEKLFF. DNA for the CDR3: TGTGCCAGCAGCTTAAGGGTTGGGGAAAAACTGTTTTTT.

CDR3 nucleotides: TGTGCCAGCAGCTTCGTCGGGGCAGGCGAAGCCTATGGCTACACCTTC. This gives the protein CASSFVGAGEAYGYTF. This chain connects TRBV5-6 to TRBJ1-2; tentative D call: TRBD1 (5 bases). CDR3 length: 16 residues. Germline V gene lookup returns CDR1 SGHDT and CDR2 YYEEEE. V was pared by 2 bases and J by 4 bases, with 18 bases between.

This clonotype was seen a handful of times. The rearrangement joins TRBV7-2 to TRBJ2-2; D uncertain. There are 13 residues in the CDR3. V lost 2 bases and J lost 7, with 8 bases in between. CDR1 and CDR2 from the germline V gene are SGHTA and FQGNSA. In DNA, the CDR3 is TGTGCCAGCAGCTTAAATACGGGCGGGGAGCTGTTTTTT. Translation gives CASSLNTGGELFF.